The 4 T cell receptor beta chains in this list originate from one sample, sequenced in a study of early T cells in non-severe SARS-CoV-2 infection. From the 5' RACE reads, TCRdb called clonotypes with MiXCR, one entry per CDR3 protein. Of tens of thousands of distinct CDR3 sequences in the sample, under 11% were seen once. The sequencing here drew on whole blood, taken at baseline. The receptors shown here come from an adult who was a healthcare worker with PCR-confirmed SARS-CoV-2 infection or an uninfected control (not recorded which).

This clonotype was picked up a small number of times. The chain has TRBV7-8 and TRBJ1-1, with D perhaps TRBD1 (5 bases). Looked up from germline, CDR1 is SGHVS and CDR2 is FQNEAQ. The CDR3 length is 15 residues. Deletions cut 1 base from V and 1 base from J, with 10 bases between. This CDR3 is CASSLGGEGNTEAFF. The DNA of the CDR3 is TGTGCCAGCAGCTTAGGAGGGGAGGGGAACACTGAAGCTTTCTTT.

In this sample, this clonotype turned up a few times. This chain joins TRBV5-1 and TRBJ1-2; D perhaps matches TRBD1 (6 bases). Trimming shortened V by 0 bases and J by 1 base, and 10 bases separated the two germline ends. Germline CDR1 reads SGHRS; CDR2 reads YFSETQ. The CDR3 loop spans 15 amino acids. CDR3 amino acids: CASSLGNRDNYGYTF. CDR3 bases: TGCGCCAGCAGCTTGGGGAACAGGGATAACTATGGCTACACCTTC.

This clonotype showed up just a few times. The V call is TRBV24-1, the J call TRBJ2-2, with D hard to call. Germline-derived CDR1 and CDR2 are KGHDR and SFDVKD. Trimming removed 0 bases from V and 2 bases from J, with 6 bases in between. CDR3 length equals 15 residues. The chain's CDR3 is CATSDLTRNTGELFF. The CDR3 coding sequence is TGTGCCACCAGTGATTTGACCCGCAACACCGGGGAGCTGTTTTTT.

V usage is TRBV5-6 and J usage is TRBJ2-5, with 12 positions matching TRBD2. The V gene end was trimmed by 0 bases and the J gene end by 4 bases; junction bases not matched to a gene: 4. The CDR3 runs to 16 residues. CDR1 and CDR2 from the germline V gene are SGHDT and YYEEEE. DNA of the CDR3: TGTGCCAGCAGCTTGGTGACTAGCGGGAGAGGAGAGACCCAGTACTTC. This translates into CASSLVTSGRGETQYF.